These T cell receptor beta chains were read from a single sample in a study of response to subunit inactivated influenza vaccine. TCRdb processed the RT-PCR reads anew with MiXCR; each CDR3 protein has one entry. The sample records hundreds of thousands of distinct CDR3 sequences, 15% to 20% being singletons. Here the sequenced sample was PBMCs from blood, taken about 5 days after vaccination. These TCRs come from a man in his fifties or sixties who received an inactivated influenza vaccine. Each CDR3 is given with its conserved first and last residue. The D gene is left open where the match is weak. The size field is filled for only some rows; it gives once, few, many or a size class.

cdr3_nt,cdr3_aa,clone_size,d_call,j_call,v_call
TGTGCCAGCATCCTTCGGGGGGCCAATGAGCAGTTCTTC,CASILRGANEQFF,-,-,TRBJ2-1,TRBV12-3/TRBV12-4
TGTGCCAGCAGTGAATGGGGCGATACGCAGTATTTT,CASSEWGDTQYF,few,-,TRBJ2-3,TRBV25-1
TGTGCCAGTCAAACTCTAGCGGGAGGGATCACAGATACGCAGTATTTT,CASQTLAGGITDTQYF,few,TRBD2,TRBJ2-3,TRBV19
TGCGCCAGCAGCCGCGGTTGGCGGGACGAGCAGTACTTC,CASSRGWRDEQYF,-,-,TRBJ2-7,TRBV4-3
TGTGCCAGCAGTTTAGGACTACTCGGGCAGTACTTC,CASSLGLLGQYF,many,-,TRBJ2-7,TRBV12-3/TRBV12-4
TGTGCCAGCAGCGCTTACTCCGGGACTAGAACCTACGAGCAGTACTTC,CASSAYSGTRTYEQYF,-,TRBD2,TRBJ2-7,TRBV9
TGCGCCAGCAGCTCAGGAGGCTCTGGAAACACCATATATTTT,CASSSGGSGNTIYF,-,-,TRBJ1-3,TRBV5-1
TGTGCCAGCAGCTTATGGGAGACAGGGGTTTACACTGAAGCTTTCTTT,CASSLWETGVYTEAFF,many,TRBD1,TRBJ1-1,TRBV7-8
TGCAGTGCTAGAGGGAGAGGCGGGCACCCAGAGACCCAGTACTTC,CSARGRGGHPETQYF,-,-,TRBJ2-5,TRBV20-1
TGTGCCAGCAGTTACCCTTCGACTAGCGTAGCAAATGAGCAGTTCTTC,CASSYPSTSVANEQFF,-,TRBD2,TRBJ2-1,TRBV6-2/TRBV6-3
TGTGCCAGCAGCTTCAGGGGAGGCTCTGAAGCTTTCTTT,CASSFRGGSEAFF,-,-,TRBJ1-1,TRBV11-2
TGTGCCAGCAGTGAAGGTGCGGGGGCCAGCACAGATACGCAGTATTTT,CASSEGAGASTDTQYF,-,-,TRBJ2-3,TRBV6-4
TGCAGTGCTGGACGGAACTCGGCAGATACGCAGTATTTT,CSAGRNSADTQYF,-,-,TRBJ2-3,TRBV20-1
TGTGCCAGCAGTTTCTATATCTCAGGGGCTGGAAACACCATATATTTT,CASSFYISGAGNTIYF,-,-,TRBJ1-3,TRBV6-5
TGCAGTGCTAGAGATAGTAGCGGGAGTCGGGAGACCCAGTACTTC,CSARDSSGSRETQYF,few,TRBD2,TRBJ2-5,TRBV20-1
TGCAGCGTTGTTGGGACAGGGGCCGAGCAGTACTTC,CSVVGTGAEQYF,few,TRBD1,TRBJ2-7,TRBV29-1
TGCAGTGCGACGGGCCGGGAGATGTCCTACGAGCAGTACTTC,CSATGREMSYEQYF,few,-,TRBJ2-7,TRBV20-1
TGCGCCAGCAGCCCAGCGGGGGTCCCCACAGATACGCAGTATTTT,CASSPAGVPTDTQYF,few,TRBD2,TRBJ2-3,TRBV5-1
TGTGCCAGCAGCCCCCACGGAAAGGGGGAGGGCCTGGGAGAGCAGTACTTC,CASSPHGKGEGLGEQYF,-,-,TRBJ2-7,TRBV4-2
TGTGCCAGCAGTTTAACGGTGAGCTCCTACGAGCAGTACTTC,CASSLTVSSYEQYF,-,-,TRBJ2-7,TRBV28
TGTGCCAGCAGCTCAGGGGGGTTGGCGAACACTGAAGCTTTCTTT,CASSSGGLANTEAFF,-,TRBD1,TRBJ1-1,TRBV5-5
TGCAGTGCCTACTCCGGGACAGGGGAATACACTGAAGCTTTCTTT,CSAYSGTGEYTEAFF,few,TRBD1,TRBJ1-1,TRBV20-1
TGTGCCAGCAGCATTCCGGGACAGGGGTCCTTGCGCACAGATACGCAGTATTTT,CASSIPGQGSLRTDTQYF,few,TRBD1,TRBJ2-3,TRBV11-1
TGCGCCAGCAGCTCTCGGACAGCCCCGATATACCTGAACGCAAAATCCGGCAATGAGCAGTTCTTC,CASSSRTAPIYLNAKSGNEQFF,-,-,TRBJ2-1,TRBV5-1
TGCAGTGCTGCGTTGGGGACAGGCTACTTCAATGAGCAGTTCTTC,CSAALGTGYFNEQFF,-,TRBD1,TRBJ2-1,TRBV20-1
TGTGCCAGCAGGAATCGGGAAACAGGGGGTCGGTTGTTTGCCAAAAACATTCAGTACTTC,CASRNRETGGRLFAKNIQYF,-,-,TRBJ2-4,TRBV21-1
TGTGCCAGCAGCTTCGGGGACAGGGGATCGCGTGAGCAGTTCTTC,CASSFGDRGSREQFF,few,TRBD1,TRBJ2-1,TRBV7-2
TGTGCCAGCAGTTCGGCCGGGACAGGGACCTACGAGCAGTACTTC,CASSSAGTGTYEQYF,many,TRBD1,TRBJ2-7,TRBV28
TGTGCCAGCAGCCGCCAACCGGGACGGAGCTCCTACAATGAGCAGTTCTTC,CASSRQPGRSSYNEQFF,-,-,TRBJ2-1,TRBV4-2
TGTGCCATCAGTGAAGGACAGGGTTACGAAAAACTGTTTTTT,CAISEGQGYEKLFF,few,TRBD1,TRBJ1-4,TRBV10-3